This is a list of T cell receptor beta chains from one sample in a study of cytomegalovirus exposure and HLA in healthy donors. Profiling relied on immunoSEQ multiplex PCR, and the TCRdb table lists in-frame clones only, not all of them. The table lists about 150,000 clones, about four fifths of them singletons. The source material was PBMCs. The source is a human donor in good health. CDR3s include the opening cysteine and the closing phenylalanine or tryptophan. Each record gives: CDR3 DNA, CDR3 protein, D gene, V gene, clone size, J gene. The D gene is left open where the match is weak. Clone size is given for some rows only: seen once, a few or many times, or a class if the clone is expanded.

cdr3_nt: TGTGCCAGCAGTCTCCAACAGGGGAACTATGGCTACACCTTC
cdr3_aa: CASSLQQGNYGYTF
d_call: TRBD1
v_call: TRBV2
clone_size: once
j_call: TRBJ1-2

cdr3_nt: TGTGCCAGCAGACTAGCGTCAGGGGAGCTGTTTTTT
cdr3_aa: CASRLASGELFF
d_call: TRBD2
v_call: TRBV5-4
clone_size: few
j_call: TRBJ2-2

cdr3_nt: TGTGCCAGCAGCGTAGGACAGGGGAGCTCTGGGGCCAACGTCCTGACTTTC
cdr3_aa: CASSVGQGSSGANVLTF
d_call: TRBD1
v_call: TRBV9
clone_size: -
j_call: TRBJ2-6

cdr3_nt: TGTGCCAGTAGTATGGGGCGGGGGTCGAATCAGCCCCAGCATTTT
cdr3_aa: CASSMGRGSNQPQHF
d_call: -
v_call: TRBV19
clone_size: once
j_call: TRBJ1-5

cdr3_nt: TGCGCCAGCAGCCAAGGCCTGACAGGGTCGGACTATGGCTACACCTTC
cdr3_aa: CASSQGLTGSDYGYTF
d_call: TRBD1
v_call: TRBV4-1
clone_size: -
j_call: TRBJ1-2

cdr3_nt: TGTGCCAGCAGTACACATAGCAATCAGCCCCAGCATTTT
cdr3_aa: CASSTHSNQPQHF
d_call: -
v_call: TRBV27
clone_size: -
j_call: TRBJ1-5

cdr3_nt: TGTGCCAGCAGCTTTGGCGGGAGGGCCACGAATGAGCAGTTCTTC
cdr3_aa: CASSFGGRATNEQFF
d_call: TRBD2
v_call: TRBV7-2
clone_size: -
j_call: TRBJ2-1

cdr3_nt: TGCGCCAGCAGCTTGGAAAGGACAGGGTTTGCCGGCTATGGCTACACCTTC
cdr3_aa: CASSLERTGFAGYGYTF
d_call: TRBD1
v_call: TRBV5-1
clone_size: -
j_call: TRBJ1-2

cdr3_nt: TGTGCCAGCAGTGGTTCAGGGCCCTACGAGCAGTACTTC
cdr3_aa: CASSGSGPYEQYF
d_call: -
v_call: TRBV28
clone_size: -
j_call: TRBJ2-7

cdr3_nt: TGCGCCAGCAGCCAAGAACGTCGGGAGGGTCACTACGAGCAGTACTTC
cdr3_aa: CASSQERREGHYEQYF
d_call: TRBD2
v_call: TRBV4-3
clone_size: -
j_call: TRBJ2-7

cdr3_nt: TGTGCCAGCAGCGCGGGACAGGGTAATGAAAAACTGTTTTTT
cdr3_aa: CASSAGQGNEKLFF
d_call: TRBD1
v_call: TRBV4-2
clone_size: few
j_call: TRBJ1-4

cdr3_nt: TGTGCCAGCAGCCGAGCCGGACTAGCGGGAGCTGAGCAGTTCTTC
cdr3_aa: CASSRAGLAGAEQFF
d_call: TRBD2
v_call: TRBV14
clone_size: -
j_call: TRBJ2-1

cdr3_nt: TGTGCCAGCAGTTACTCATACAGGGGTAGTGAAAAACTGTTTTTT
cdr3_aa: CASSYSYRGSEKLFF
d_call: TRBD1
v_call: TRBV6-5
clone_size: -
j_call: TRBJ1-4

cdr3_nt: TGTGCCAGCAGCCTCTTGACAGGGGGACCCCTCCACTTT
cdr3_aa: CASSLLTGGPLHF
d_call: TRBD1
v_call: TRBV4-2
clone_size: -
j_call: TRBJ1-6

cdr3_nt: TGTGCCAGCAGTCCGGGACTAGCGAGGAGCACAGATACGCAGTATTTT
cdr3_aa: CASSPGLARSTDTQYF
d_call: TRBD2
v_call: TRBV28
clone_size: -
j_call: TRBJ2-3

cdr3_nt: TGTGCCAGCAGCTTACAGGGTGACTCTAACTATGGCTACACCTTC
cdr3_aa: CASSLQGDSNYGYTF
d_call: -
v_call: TRBV7-9
clone_size: -
j_call: TRBJ1-2

cdr3_nt: TGTGCCACCAGCAGAGATGGGGGCGGGTTGGGACAGGGGAAGGTCGAGCAGTACTTC
cdr3_aa: CATSRDGGGLGQGKVEQYF
d_call: TRBD1
v_call: TRBV15
clone_size: once
j_call: TRBJ2-7

cdr3_nt: TGTGCCAGTAGCACCGGGACAGGGGGCGGGCAGCCCCAGCATTTT
cdr3_aa: CASSTGTGGGQPQHF
d_call: TRBD1
v_call: TRBV19
clone_size: -
j_call: TRBJ1-5

cdr3_nt: TGTGCCAGCAGCTTAGAGAGTAGCAATCAGCCCCAGCATTTT
cdr3_aa: CASSLESSNQPQHF
d_call: -
v_call: TRBV11-2
clone_size: -
j_call: TRBJ1-5

cdr3_nt: TGTGCCAGTAGTAAAAGCGGGAGAGTAGGCCCAGATACGCAGTATTTT
cdr3_aa: CASSKSGRVGPDTQYF
d_call: TRBD2
v_call: TRBV19
clone_size: -
j_call: TRBJ2-3

cdr3_nt: TGCGCCAGCAGCCTGGGACAGGTACTTTCACCCCTCCACTTT
cdr3_aa: CASSLGQVLSPLHF
d_call: TRBD1
v_call: TRBV4-1
clone_size: few
j_call: TRBJ1-6

cdr3_nt: TGTGCCAGCAGTGAAAGACAGATCTCTGGAAACACCATATATTTT
cdr3_aa: CASSERQISGNTIYF
d_call: -
v_call: TRBV6-1
clone_size: -
j_call: TRBJ1-3

cdr3_nt: TGTGCCAGCAGCTCTGGGACAGGGCAGAACTATGGCTACACCTTC
cdr3_aa: CASSSGTGQNYGYTF
d_call: TRBD1
v_call: TRBV7-2
clone_size: -
j_call: TRBJ1-2

cdr3_nt: TGTGCCAGCAGCTTGGGGACTAGCGGGGGATCGCTCGATGAGCAGTTCTTC
cdr3_aa: CASSLGTSGGSLDEQFF
d_call: TRBD2
v_call: TRBV5-5
clone_size: -
j_call: TRBJ2-1

cdr3_nt: TGTGCCAGCAACCCGATGAGGGACAGAATCGCAACTAATGAAAAACTGTTTTTT
cdr3_aa: CASNPMRDRIATNEKLFF
d_call: TRBD1
v_call: TRBV7-8
clone_size: once
j_call: TRBJ1-4

cdr3_nt: TGTGCCAGCAGCCTCCGGGACACCCTTCCTACCGGGGAGCTGTTTTTT
cdr3_aa: CASSLRDTLPTGELFF
d_call: -
v_call: TRBV7-2
clone_size: -
j_call: TRBJ2-2

cdr3_nt: TGTGCCAGCAGTTGGGGGGTTGGGAATCAGCCCCAGCATTTT
cdr3_aa: CASSWGVGNQPQHF
d_call: -
v_call: TRBV6-5
clone_size: -
j_call: TRBJ1-5

cdr3_nt: TGTGCCAGCAGTTTATCCCACGAACAGGCCCACTATGGCTACACCTTC
cdr3_aa: CASSLSHEQAHYGYTF
d_call: -
v_call: TRBV28
clone_size: -
j_call: TRBJ1-2

cdr3_nt: TGTGCCAGCAGTGAGAGGGCGTACAATGAGCAGTTCTTC
cdr3_aa: CASSERAYNEQFF
d_call: -
v_call: TRBV6-1
clone_size: -
j_call: TRBJ2-1

cdr3_nt: TGTGCCAGCAGCGCACTATACGAGCAGTACTTC
cdr3_aa: CASSALYEQYF
d_call: -
v_call: TRBV7-2
clone_size: -
j_call: TRBJ2-7

cdr3_nt: TGTGCCAGCAGTTATCAGCGGGGGGGCGGTGAGACCCAGTACTTC
cdr3_aa: CASSYQRGGGETQYF
d_call: TRBD2
v_call: TRBV27
clone_size: -
j_call: TRBJ2-5

cdr3_nt: TGTGCCAGCAGTGAAGCCCCGGGACAGAACACTGAAGCTTTCTTT
cdr3_aa: CASSEAPGQNTEAFF
d_call: -
v_call: TRBV2
clone_size: few
j_call: TRBJ1-1

cdr3_nt: TGTGCCAGCAGCTTAGCCTCAGGGGCTGGACAGCCCCAGCATTTT
cdr3_aa: CASSLASGAGQPQHF
d_call: -
v_call: TRBV7-2
clone_size: -
j_call: TRBJ1-5

cdr3_nt: TGTGCCAGCAGCGCCCCTTTGGTCGGTGAAAAACTGTTTTTT
cdr3_aa: CASSAPLVGEKLFF
d_call: -
v_call: TRBV7-2
clone_size: -
j_call: TRBJ1-4

cdr3_nt: TGCGCCAGCAGCTTGCACAGGGGTGAATCCTACGAGCAGTACTTC
cdr3_aa: CASSLHRGESYEQYF
d_call: TRBD1
v_call: TRBV5-1
clone_size: few
j_call: TRBJ2-7

cdr3_nt: TGTGCCAGCGGCGACACGTACAATAGCAATCAGCCCCAGCATTTT
cdr3_aa: CASGDTYNSNQPQHF
d_call: -
v_call: TRBV5-8
clone_size: -
j_call: TRBJ1-5

cdr3_nt: TGTGCCAGCAGCTCGGGGACAGGGGGTACCTACGAGCAGTACTTC
cdr3_aa: CASSSGTGGTYEQYF
d_call: TRBD1
v_call: TRBV5-6
clone_size: -
j_call: TRBJ2-7

cdr3_nt: TGCGCCAGCAGTGATGCGAGTCGGAGCTCCTATAATTCACCCCTCCACTTT
cdr3_aa: CASSDASRSSYNSPLHF
d_call: -
v_call: TRBV10-2
clone_size: -
j_call: TRBJ1-6

cdr3_nt: TGCAGCGCGACAGGGGGCCGGGAGACCCAGTACTTC
cdr3_aa: CSATGGRETQYF
d_call: TRBD1
v_call: TRBV29-1
clone_size: -
j_call: TRBJ2-5

cdr3_nt: TGTGCCAGCAGCTCCCGGGACAGTTGGGAGCAGTACTTC
cdr3_aa: CASSSRDSWEQYF
d_call: TRBD1
v_call: TRBV7-9
clone_size: -
j_call: TRBJ2-7

cdr3_nt: TGTGCCAGCAGCAATGAGCAGAGACAGGGCTACACAGATACGCAGTATTTT
cdr3_aa: CASSNEQRQGYTDTQYF
d_call: -
v_call: TRBV21-1
clone_size: -
j_call: TRBJ2-3

cdr3_nt: TGTGCCAGCAGCACGACCACCGGGACAGGGGTCTATGGCTACACCTTC
cdr3_aa: CASSTTTGTGVYGYTF
d_call: TRBD1
v_call: TRBV14
clone_size: -
j_call: TRBJ1-2